Reported below is one T cell receptor (beta chain). What it recognizes is unknown. The data belong to a study of cytomegalovirus exposure and HLA in healthy donors. Study-level results: TCR beta V segments were, for the most part, productive about 87% or about 30% of the time in an earlier analysis.

Vbeta (60) and Jbeta (13) primers were used in the PCR. This table comes from immunoSEQ multiplex PCR, and its TCRdb copy is limited to in-frame clones, with some not included. This sample's table has around 100,000 clones. The V and J ends lost 2 bases and 8 bases respectively, with 15 bases between them. CDR3 length: 14 residues. Looked up from germline, CDR1 is MNHNS and CDR2 is SASEGT. Sequencing was carried out using PBMCs. The receptor was isolated from a middle-aged man in good health and CMV-seropositive. The chain has TRBV6-1 and TRBJ1-2, with D unresolved. CDR3 sequence: CASSESRLKRGYTF. The CDR3 nucleotides read TGTGCCAGCAGTGAATCACGATTAAAGCGGGGCTACACCTTC.